The 8 T cell receptor beta chains below all came from one sample that was sequenced in a study of blood T cell repertoires in COVID-19. Profiling relied on immunoSEQ multiplex PCR, and the TCRdb table lists in-frame clones only, not all of them. Among around 200,000 clones listed, roughly nine tenths were seen once. The sequencing sample was made of peripheral blood. The receptor source for this set is a man between 65 and 79 years old with active or convalescent COVID-19.

This sequence joins TRBV9 and TRBJ2-2, with 11 bases aligning to TRBD1. Germline CDR1 is SGDLS and CDR2 is YYNGEE. V was pared by 3 bases and J by 4 bases, with 5 bases of the junction left unmatched. The CDR3 loop spans 16 amino acids. The CDR3 nucleotides read TGTGCCAGCAGCGAGGGGACAGGGGGTACCACCGGGGAGCTGTTTTTT. The encoded protein is CASSEGTGGTTGELFF.

The chain links TRBV7-9 to TRBJ1-4; TRBD1 matches at 9 bases. Trimming cost V 7 bases and J 7 bases; bases outside gene matches: 10. Germline loops: CDR1 SEHNR, CDR2 FQNEAQ (reference sequence). The CDR3 has 15 amino acids. The CDR3 sequence is CASTPGQGWSEKLFF. The CDR3 DNA follows: TGTGCCAGCACCCCGGGACAGGGTTGGAGTGAAAAACTGTTTTTT.

The J gene is TRBJ1-1, the V gene TRBV28; D unresolved. V was clipped by 6 bases and J by 11 bases, with 13 bases between them. Germline CDR1 MDHEN, CDR2 SYDVKM. The CDR3 extends over 11 amino acids. The CDR3 DNA reads TGTGCCAGCAGGACGTCCCGCAGGGCTTTCTTT. Its protein product is CASRTSRRAFF. Full variable domain (outside the CDR3, taken from reference TRBV28 and TRBJ1-1): DVKVTQSSRYLVKRTGEKVFLECVQDMDHENMFWYRQDPGLGLRLIYFSYDVKMKEKGDIPEGYSVSREKKERFSLILESASTNQTSMYLCASRTSRRAFFGQGTRLTVV.

This chain joins TRBV7-8 and TRBJ2-5; D not resolved. Germline CDR1 SGHVS, CDR2 FQNEAQ. V was clipped by 3 bases and J by 2 bases, with 13 bases between them. This CDR3 spans 15 amino acids. The CDR3 spells CASSLLLPFQETQYF. The CDR3 DNA reads TGTGCCAGCAGCTTGTTACTCCCCTTTCAAGAGACCCAGTACTTC.

The chain combines TRBV19 with TRBJ1-4; 7 nucleotides align to TRBD1. V dropped 2 bases and J dropped 5; count of bases not matched to a gene: 5. The CDR3 spans 15 residues. The germline V gene encodes CDR1 LNHDA and CDR2 SQIVND (reference sequence). The CDR3 sequence is CASSILGTANEKLFF. The CDR3 DNA follows: TGTGCCAGTAGTATACTCGGGACAGCGAATGAAAAACTGTTTTTT.

This clone was detected once. The chain has TRBV28 and TRBJ2-7; 9 bases fit TRBD1. Germline trimming cut 5 bases from V and 6 bases from J; bases unmatched to any gene: 8. The CDR3 is 14 residues long. Germline V gene sequence: CDR1 MDHEN, CDR2 SYDVKM. The CDR3 DNA reads TGTGCCAGCAGTCCCGGGACAGGGAGGACCGAGCAGTACTTC. Translation gives CASSPGTGRTEQYF.

The chain has TRBV4-3 and TRBJ1-1, with TRBD1 matching 7 bases. Germline CDR1 LGHNA, CDR2 YSLEER. The CDR3 spans 15 residues. With 0 bases clipped from V and 4 bases from J, the junction kept 5 bases outside the gene matches. In DNA form, the CDR3 reads TGCGCCAGCAGCCAAGATCACAGGGGTGGCACTGAAGCTTTCTTT. Translated: CASSQDHRGGTEAFF.

The J gene is TRBJ2-7, the V gene TRBV5-1; 16 nucleotides line up with TRBD2. J lost 6 bases, V lost 5 bases, and 20 bases had no gene match. Per germline, CDR1 SGHRS and CDR2 YFSETQ. The CDR3 runs to 20 residues. CDR3 bases: TGCGCCAGCAGGCCGACTTATCCGGGACTAGCGGGAGGGCCCCTCGGCGAGCAGTACTTC. Its protein is CASRPTYPGLAGGPLGEQYF.